The 16 T cell receptor beta chains given below trace back to one sample, sequenced in a study of PD-1 blockade in classical Hodgkin lymphoma. Time point here: cycle 4 day 1 (C4D1), after more than 5 weeks of nivolumab. No patient escaped relapse after autologous stem cell transplantation, and brentuximab vedotin exposure varied. Isolation of CD4+ T cells from thawed PBMCs was performed by magnetic negative selection. Repertoires were generated with immunoSEQ multiplex PCR, while TCRdb's copy carries only in-frame clones and drops some. This sample carries tens of thousands of clones, 70% to 90% of them seen once, and the ten largest clones take 0.5% to 0.65%. The sequencing used CD4+ T cells from blood, collected before the fourth cycle of nivolumab. Receptor source: a human donor with classical Hodgkin lymphoma.

This chain links TRBV11-2 with TRBJ1-1; a weak D match, TRBD1 (5 bases). Trimming took 5 bases from V and 1 from J, leaving 11 bases between them. CDR1 SGHAT and CDR2 FQNNGV come from the germline V gene. The CDR3 runs 14 residues. The CDR3 region is CASSPFGGNTEAFF. The CDR3 DNA sequence: TGTGCCAGCAGCCCCTTTGGGGGGAACACTGAAGCTTTCTTT.

The rearrangement uses TRBV29-1 and TRBJ2-1, with D perhaps TRBD2 (6 bases). Germline V CDR1 and CDR2: SQVTM, ANQGSEA. The V end lost 7 bases, the J end lost 10 bases, and 11 bases lay between the germline ends. This CDR3 region has 10 residues. The CDR3 nucleotides are TGCAGCGGCGGTGGGGGGGAGCAGTTCTTC. Translating it yields CSGGGGEQFF.

The chain recombines TRBV7-9 with TRBJ1-2; D unclear. CDR1 SEHNR and CDR2 FQNEAQ come from the germline V gene (reference sequence). V was trimmed by 1 base and J by 3 bases, leaving 15 bases between them. CDR3 length equals 16 residues. The CDR3 DNA reads as TGTGCCAGCAGCTTAGAGTCTGCGGCAGGCGACTATGGCTACACCTTC. Translating it yields CASSLESAAGDYGYTF.

This clone was found a few times. This chain joins TRBV5-6 and TRBJ1-4; the D gene is possibly TRBD1 (6 bases). Germline lookup yields CDR1 SGHDT and CDR2 YYEEEE. V lost 5 bases to trimming and J lost 5 bases, with 16 bases between them. There are 15 residues in the CDR3. CDR3 loop: CASRESWGANEKLFF. DNA for the CDR3: TGTGCCAGCAGAGAGAGTTGGGGGGCCAATGAAAAACTGTTTTTT.

V is TRBV5-1 and J is TRBJ1-1; a weak D match, TRBD1 (5 bases). Trimming shortened V by 3 bases and J by 2 bases, and 11 bases separated the two germline ends. Looked up from germline, CDR1 is SGHRS and CDR2 is YFSETQ. The CDR3 contains 14 residues. CDR3 bases: TGCGCCAGCAGCTGGGCGGGGGGAAACACTGAAGCTTTCTTT. Translating gives CASSWAGGNTEAFF.

This clone has more than one count but fewer than ten. The chain employs TRBV7-9 and TRBJ2-3; tentatively, D is TRBD1 or TRBD2 (5 bases each). CDR3 length: 13 residues. Trimming took 4 bases from V and 5 from J, leaving 10 bases between them. Germline assignment: CDR1 SEHNR and CDR2 FQNEAQ (reference sequence). For the CDR3, the DNA is TGTGCCAGCAGCTCACTGGGGGTAGATACGCAGTATTTT. Translating it yields CASSSLGVDTQYF.

The chain combines TRBV5-1 with TRBJ2-1; TRBD2 agrees at 14 bases. The V gene end was trimmed by 6 bases and the J gene end by 10 bases; junction bases not matched to a gene: 6. Germline V gene lookup returns CDR1 SGHRS and CDR2 YFSETQ. The CDR3 contains 14 residues. Here the CDR3 DNA reads TGCGCCAGCACCGAAGGGACTAGCGGGGGAGAGCAGTTCTTC. Encoded protein: CASTEGTSGGEQFF.

The chain joins TRBV9 to TRBJ1-4; the D is unclear. This CDR3 region has 14 residues. The germline gives CDR1 SGDLS, CDR2 YYNGEE. The V end was cut by 3 bases, the J end by 8 bases, with 14 bases between. The CDR3 reads CASSGPKAGEKLFF. The CDR3 DNA reads as TGTGCCAGCAGCGGGCCTAAGGCTGGCGAAAAACTGTTTTTT. The full variable domain, rest sourced from reference TRBV9 and TRBJ1-4, is DSGVTQTPKHLITATGQRVTLRCSPRSGDLSVYWYQQSLDQGLQFLIQYYNGEERAKGNILERFSAQQFPDLHSELNLSSLELGDSALYFCASSGPKAGEKLFFGSGTQLSVL.

This chain uses TRBV2 with TRBJ1-2; D possibly corresponds to TRBD1 (6 bases). V shed 2 bases and J shed 6 bases, with 16 bases lying between them. Per germline, CDR1 SNHLY and CDR2 FYNNEI. This CDR3 comprises 15 residues. CDR3 amino acids: CASSEIGVGGDGYTF. The CDR3 region has the DNA TGTGCCAGCAGTGAAATAGGGGTTGGGGGCGATGGCTACACCTTC.

This chain uses TRBV28 with TRBJ2-7; D perhaps matches TRBD1 (6 bases). V was pared by 3 bases and J by 4 bases, with 19 bases between. CDR1 is MDHEN, CDR2 SYDVKM, per germline. The CDR3 extends over 16 amino acids. The chain's CDR3 is CASSFPPFRGSYEQYF. The DNA for the CDR3 is TGTGCCAGCAGTTTCCCCCCGTTCAGGGGCTCATACGAGCAGTACTTC. Drawing the rest from reference TRBV28 and TRBJ2-7, the complete variable domain is DVKVTQSSRYLVKRTGEKVFLECVQDMDHENMFWYRQDPGLGLRLIYFSYDVKMKEKGDIPEGYSVSREKKERFSLILESASTNQTSMYLCASSFPPFRGSYEQYFGPGTRLTVT.

J is TRBJ2-7 and V is TRBV14; 10 nucleotides match TRBD1. This CDR3 has 15 amino acids. The V segment lost 4 bases and the J segment 3 bases; nucleotides outside the gene matches: 6. CDR1 and CDR2 from the germline V gene are SGHDN and FVKESK. The CDR3 nucleotides read TGTGCCAGCAGCCGCTCGGGACAGGGGAGCTACGAGCAGTACTTC. This translates into CASSRSGQGSYEQYF.

The chain combines TRBV19 with TRBJ2-3; D is unclear. There are 14 residues in the CDR3. Trimming removed 0 bases at V and 6 bases at J, with 10 bases between. Germline CDR1 LNHDA, CDR2 SQIVND (reference sequence). The CDR3 region is CASSIDLSSDTQYF. The CDR3 DNA reads as TGTGCCAGTAGTATAGATTTGTCGAGTGATACGCAGTATTTT. Looking up the rest from reference TRBV19 and TRBJ2-3 gives the full variable domain: DGGITQSPKYLFRKEGQNVTLSCEQNLNHDAMYWYRQDPGQGLRLIYYSQIVNDFQKGDIAEGYSVSREKKESFPLTVTSAQKNPTAFYLCASSIDLSSDTQYFGPGTRLTVL.

CDR3 coding DNA: TGTGCCAGCAGTTCCTCGGCCGTGGGAGAGCAGCCCCAGCATTTT. Protein: CASSSSAVGEQPQHF. This sequence joins TRBV6-5 and TRBJ1-5; D is uncertain. The CDR3 is made up of 15 amino acids. Germline assignment: CDR1 MNHEY and CDR2 SVGAGI. The V gene lost 4 bases and the J gene lost 7 bases, with 17 bases spanning the gap.

This chain connects TRBV28 to TRBJ1-4; D possibly corresponds to TRBD1 (6 bases). The CDR3 consists of 15 residues. CDR1 and CDR2 from the germline V gene are MDHEN and SYDVKM. V was cut by 6 bases and J by 10 bases, with 21 bases left in between. The CDR3 here is CASSLSAGGGVKLFF. The CDR3 DNA reads as TGTGCCAGCAGCCTCAGCGCCGGGGGGGGCGTAAAACTGTTTTTT.

The chain uses TRBV5-1 and TRBJ2-7; D gene ambiguous. The CDR3 has 12 residues. V lost 3 bases and J lost 7, with 11 bases in between. CDR1 is SGHRS, CDR2 YFSETQ, per germline. Here the CDR3 reads CASSSNKGEQYF. The CDR3 bases are TGCGCCAGCAGCTCCAACAAAGGGGAGCAGTACTTC.

This chain links TRBV6-6 with TRBJ2-1, with D possibly being TRBD2 (5 bases). The V end lost 7 bases, the J end lost 2 bases, and 12 bases lay between the germline ends. The CDR3 contains 14 residues. Germline CDR1 reads MNHNY; CDR2 reads SVGAGI (reference sequence). CDR3 bases: TGTGCCAGCACCCAATCCGGGACCTACAATGAGCAGTTCTTC. Its protein is CASTQSGTYNEQFF.